This TCR beta chain originates from a study of CD8 T cells in Susac syndrome (dated by TCRdb to between 2017 and 2020). For context, the study as a whole: Among the sequenced Susac syndrome patients, 5 or 6 had clinically active disease and 8 or 9 were in clinical remission. At the time of blood withdrawal, Susac syndrome patients were either therapy-naive, taking corticosteroids (with some also receiving IVIg), or on IVIg alone. The study used repertoire sequencing to test whether antigen drove CD8+ T cell activation and differentiation in Susac syndrome. Paper-wide results and their limitations: The number of individuals in the TCR sequencing and HLA analysis was recognized as being relatively small. In patients with Susac syndrome, the CD4+ T cell repertoire showed no detectable clonal expansion.

Peripheral blood CD8+ and CD4+ T cells from healthy donors, Susac syndrome patients and multiple sclerosis patients were profiled by high-throughput TCR beta sequencing. Recently defined diagnostic criteria for definite or probable disease were met by the Susac syndrome patients. Bulk CD8+ and CD4+ T cells were purified by magnetic negative isolation, while CD8+ TEMRA cells were enriched using FACS. Blood was collected in EDTA tubes and processed within 24 hours, with PBMCs isolated through density gradient centrifugation. PBMCs destined for TCR sequencing were cryopreserved in liquid nitrogen and later thawed in a 37 °C water bath. The sorted or isolated CD4+, CD8+ and CD8+ TEMRA cells reached a purity of at least 90%. V lost 5 bases and J lost 3 bases; the stretch between them is 17 bases long. The CDR3, cysteine through phenylalanine, is 16 amino acids long. This entry keeps only the CDR3 DNA: 48 bases, framed from base 1. As encoded in the germline V gene, CDR1 is MDHEN while CDR2 is SYDVKM.

RNA was extracted using the RNeasy kit, and about 0.5 to 1 ug of the RNA was reverse transcribed with random hexamers. TCR beta CDR3 regions were amplified with the immunoSEQ multiplex PCR assay covering 54 Vbeta and 13 Jbeta segments. PCR amplification bias was corrected using a synthetic template baseline for primer optimization and computational correction. The original pipeline was this. Only productive sequences were kept, with reads annotated to V, D and J genes according to IMGT and analyzed in immunoSEQ Analyzer. Clonality was computed as one minus Shannon entropy normalized by log2 of the number of productive unique sequences. For each patient and control, public and private clones were evaluated among the 100 most prevalent clones. Susac-specific clones were defined as absent from healthy and MS cohorts, 850 to 1,300 published viral clones and other ImmuneACCESS disease sequences. TCRdb reanalyzed the raw reads on its own, using fastp at Q25 for trimming and MiXCR for clone calling, and kept in-frame beta chains. One record per CDR3 amino acid sequence lists the most common genes and DNA. TCRdb, not the original authors, processed these V and J calls. Within this sample are about 140,000 distinct CDR3 sequences, with roughly 94% of them counted one time only. 0.14% of the sample rests with the top ten.

As to this clonotype: Its antigen is unknown. Base qualities were left out, and no much larger clone turns up one base away.

The sequence was obtained from a human donor with Susac syndrome. The rearranged segments are TRBV28 and TRBJ1-5; a weak D assignment points to TRBD1 (5 bases agree). Sequenced sample: CD4+ T cells from PBMCs. For the CDR3, the sequence is CASSRSGRAVNQPQHF. The DNA sequence reads TGTGCCAGCAGTAGATCCGGCAGGGCGGTCAATCAGCCCCAGCATTTT.